Below are 27 T cell receptor beta chains sequenced from a single sample in a study of OX40 agonist ivuxolimab in advanced cancers. Sequencing was performed with immunoSEQ multiplex PCR; in TCRdb, only in-frame clones are kept and a portion is missing. The sample has about 86,000 clones; under 95% are singletons. The material was CD4+ or CD8+ T cells sorted from blood, obtained in a trial of the OX40 agonist ivuxolimab. The receptors derive from an adult with an advanced solid tumor such as melanoma, head and neck, liver or kidney cancer.

This sequence joins TRBV7-8 and TRBJ2-7, with TRBD1 identical over 9 bases. The V gene end was trimmed by 5 bases and the J gene end by 2 bases; junction bases not matched to a gene: 13. The CDR3 loop spans 17 amino acids. CDR1 and CDR2 (germline): SGHVS, FQNEAQ. The CDR3 sequence: CASSPERTGAFAYEQYF. As DNA, the CDR3 is TGTGCCAGCAGCCCGGAGCGGACAGGGGCCTTCGCCTACGAGCAGTACTTC.

The rearrangement uses TRBV4-1 and TRBJ2-3; the D gene is possibly TRBD2 (6 bases). Germline V CDR1 and CDR2: MGHRA, YSYEKL. This CDR3 is built from 15 residues. The V and J ends lost 1 base and 6 bases respectively, with 14 bases between them. This CDR3 is CASSQALEGYDTQYF. The CDR3 DNA reads as TGCGCCAGCAGCCAAGCTTTGGAGGGCTACGATACGCAGTATTTT.

The V gene is TRBV27, the J gene TRBJ1-2; possibly TRBD1 for D (6 bases). This CDR3 has 14 residues. Deletions cut 4 bases from V and 8 bases from J, with 17 bases between. CDR1 is MNHEY and CDR2 is SMNVEV in the germline V gene (reference sequence). The CDR3 region has the DNA TGTGCCAGCAGTTCGGACAGTTTAGGAGGAGGCTACACCTTC. It yields the protein CASSSDSLGGGYTF.

This chain connects TRBV18 to TRBJ2-7; perhaps TRBD1 as D (5 bases). The CDR3 spans 17 residues. Trimming pared 2 bases from V and 2 bases from J, leaving 19 bases between. Germline lookup yields CDR1 KGHSH and CDR2 LQKENI. Here the CDR3 DNA reads TGTGCCAGCTCACCAACCCAAGGCCAGCAGGGTGCCTACGAGCAGTACTTC. Residues: CASSPTQGQQGAYEQYF.

The rearrangement joins TRBV28 to TRBJ2-2; tentative D call: TRBD1 (5 bases). CDR3 length: 12 residues. Trimming stripped 6 bases from V and 9 bases from J, with 11 bases between. The V gene's germline CDR1 is MDHEN and CDR2 SYDVKM. CDR3 residues: CASSQTVRELFF. Here the CDR3 DNA reads TGTGCCAGCAGCCAGACAGTCAGGGAGCTGTTTTTT.

The chain has TRBV21-1 and TRBJ1-4. TRBV21-1 is a pseudogene locus. The CDR3 runs 15 residues. The CDR3 loop is CAQQGPGIISEKLFF. The CDR3 nucleotides are TGTGCGCAGCAAGGGCCGGGGATTATTTCCGAAAAACTGTTTTTT.

The chain carries TRBV6-6 and TRBJ1-1; D might be TRBD1 (6 bases). CDR3 length equals 14 residues. The germline V and J ends were trimmed by 8 bases and 1 base, with 14 bases remaining between them. The germline V gene encodes CDR1 MNHNY and CDR2 SVGAGI (reference sequence). The CDR3 DNA reads TGTGCCAGCCGACCGGGACACCCGAACACTGAAGCTTTCTTT. Translating it yields CASRPGHPNTEAFF.

V usage is TRBV7-9 and J usage is TRBJ1-5, with D perhaps TRBD1 (6 bases). The germline V and J ends were trimmed by 5 bases and 4 bases, with 12 bases remaining between them. Germline V gene lookup returns CDR1 SEHNR and CDR2 FQNEAQ (reference sequence). CDR3 length equals 14 residues. This chain's CDR3 is CASSPGTPNQPQHF. CDR3 bases: TGTGCCAGCAGCCCCGGGACACCGAATCAGCCCCAGCATTTT.

This clone was detected only once. In nucleotides, the CDR3 is TGTGCCAGCAGCTTTCTAGGTACCTCCTACAATGAGCAGTTCTTC. It codes for CASSFLGTSYNEQFF. The V gene is TRBV11-2, the J gene TRBJ2-1, with D hard to call. The CDR3 loop spans 15 amino acids. The V end was cut by 3 bases, the J end by 0 bases, with 9 bases between. Germline CDR1 SGHAT, CDR2 FQNNGV.

Concerning this clone: The junction departs from the called germline gene at one end, perhaps through a read error. The rearrangement uses TRBV10-3 and TRBJ2-3; possibly TRBD2 for D (6 bases). The CDR3 runs 13 residues. The germline CDR1 and CDR2 sequences are ENHRY and SYGVKD. CDR3 region: CASSEAYGEREYF. CDR3 nucleotide sequence: TGTGCCAGCAGTGAAGCGTATGGCGAGCGGGAGTATTTT.

The gene calls are TRBV28 and TRBJ1-2; 7 bases map to TRBD1. CDR1 and CDR2 from the germline V gene are MDHEN and SYDVKM. V shed 4 bases, J shed 2 bases, and the junction held 10 bases outside the gene matches. The CDR3 sequence is 16 residues long. The CDR3 region is CASSSLRTGRNYGYTF. CDR3 coding DNA: TGTGCCAGCAGTTCCCTTAGGACAGGCCGGAACTATGGCTACACCTTC.

The gene calls are TRBV27 and TRBJ2-7; 7 bases are a match to TRBD1. Germline V gives CDR1 MNHEY, CDR2 SMNVEV (reference sequence). This CDR3 comprises 14 residues. V gave up 1 base and J gave up 0 bases; unmatched junction bases: 0. DNA for the CDR3: TGTGCCAGCAGTTTATGGGACAGCTCCTACGAGCAGTACTTC. Translating gives CASSLWDSSYEQYF.

The J gene is TRBJ2-7, the V gene TRBV7-6; 10 nucleotides agree with TRBD2. Germline loops: CDR1 SGHVS, CDR2 FNYEAQ. Germline trimming cut 2 bases from V and 1 base from J; bases unmatched to any gene: 8. CDR3 length equals 17 residues. The CDR3 loop is CASSLTASGSFSYEQYF. CDR3 nucleotides: TGTGCCAGCAGCTTAACGGCTAGCGGGAGTTTTTCCTACGAGCAGTACTTC.

The V gene is TRBV7-9, the J gene TRBJ2-7; D is uncertain. V was clipped by 2 bases and J by 4 bases, with 3 bases between them. The CDR3 consists of 11 residues. CDR1 SEHNR and CDR2 FQNEAQ come from the germline V gene (reference sequence). The CDR3 reads CASSLRYEQYF. The CDR3 region has the DNA TGTGCCAGCAGCTTAAGGTACGAGCAGTACTTC.

This rearrangement joins TRBV10-3 to TRBJ1-5; the D is unclear. Trimming cost V 8 bases and J 4 bases, with 18 bases left between them. The CDR3 loop spans 15 amino acids. Germline CDR1 reads ENHRY; CDR2 reads SYGVKD. CDR3 bases: TGTGCCATCGGTGCCCGGGCCGATGGAAATCAGCCCCAGCATTTT. The encoded protein is CAIGARADGNQPQHF.

This chain links TRBV2 with TRBJ2-1, with 8 positions matching TRBD2. The ends lost 9 bases at V and 0 bases at J; junction bases unmatched: 1. This CDR3 comprises 13 residues. Germline values: CDR1 SNHLY, CDR2 FYNNEI. Here the CDR3 reads CARSGSSYNEQFF. CDR3 in DNA: TGTGCCAGGAGCGGGAGCTCCTACAATGAGCAGTTCTTC.

A word on this clone: A junction end diverges from the germline sequence, so it may reflect a read error. The rearrangement uses TRBV6-1 and TRBJ2-7, with D perhaps given as TRBD1 or TRBD2 (5 bases each). The V gene's germline CDR1 is MNHNS and CDR2 SASEGT. This CDR3 is built from 12 residues. CDR3 loop: CASSEAPGPTLF. The CDR3 DNA reads as TGTGCCAGCAGTGAAGCGCCGGGACCAACCCTCTTC.

The V and J genes are TRBV9 and TRBJ1-1; 8 bases are shared with TRBD1. V shed 2 bases, J shed 0 bases, and the junction held 6 bases outside the gene matches. This CDR3 region has 16 residues. CDR1 and CDR2 from the germline V gene are SGDLS and YYNGEE. The CDR3 sequence is CASSVAGQGLNTEAFF. CDR3 DNA: TGTGCCAGCAGCGTCGCAGGACAGGGACTGAACACTGAAGCTTTCTTT.

The genes are TRBV28 and TRBJ2-3, with D unclear. V was pared by 5 bases and J by 4 bases, with 13 bases between. Germline V gives CDR1 MDHEN, CDR2 SYDVKM. The CDR3 covers 14 residues. The CDR3 DNA follows: TGTGCCAGCAGTCTTTATCCGCCCCCAGATACGCAGTATTTT. As protein: CASSLYPPPDTQYF.

This rearrangement joins TRBV27 to TRBJ1-2; 7 bases agree with TRBD1. Germline V gene sequence: CDR1 MNHEY, CDR2 SMNVEV (reference sequence). The ends lost 3 bases at V and 8 bases at J; junction bases unmatched: 9. The CDR3 extends over 14 amino acids. In nucleotides, the CDR3 is TGTGCCAGCAGTTTCCGCGACAGGGCTGGGGGCTACACCTTC. This sequence encodes CASSFRDRAGGYTF.

The CDR3 is CASSIGPSVSSYNEQFF. As DNA, the CDR3 is TGTGCCAGTAGTATAGGACCTAGCGTAAGCTCCTACAATGAGCAGTTCTTC. The chain joins TRBV19 to TRBJ2-1; perhaps TRBD2 as D (6 bases). The length of the CDR3 is 17 residues. Looked up from germline, CDR1 is LNHDA and CDR2 is SQIVND (reference sequence). With 1 base removed from V and 0 bases from J, the gap between germline ends came to 13 bases. The entire variable domain, with the rest obtained from reference TRBV19 and TRBJ2-1, is as follows: DGGITQSPKYLFRKEGQNVTLSCEQNLNHDAMYWYRQDPGQGLRLIYYSQIVNDFQKGDIAEGYSVSREKKESFPLTVTSAQKNPTAFYLCASSIGPSVSSYNEQFFGPGTRLTVL.

V and J are TRBV6-1 and TRBJ2-5; possibly TRBD1 for D (6 bases). The CDR3 totals 12 residues. The V end lost 7 bases, the J end lost 5 bases, and 11 bases lay between the germline ends. Germline CDR1 and CDR2: MNHNS and SASEGT. Here the CDR3 DNA reads TGTGCCAGCACGTGGGGGCTGGAGACCCAGTACTTC. Its translation is CASTWGLETQYF.

This rearrangement joins TRBV28 to TRBJ1-2; D gene ambiguous. Germline CDR1 and CDR2: MDHEN and SYDVKM. V was cut by 5 bases and J by 8 bases, with 18 bases left in between. CDR3 length equals 14 residues. CDR3: CASSPTTEAWGYTF. The CDR3 region has the DNA TGTGCCAGCAGTCCAACGACCGAGGCCTGGGGCTACACCTTC.

This clone was detected only once. The V and J genes are TRBV7-2 and TRBJ2-3, with 7 bases lining up with TRBD2. Germline loops: CDR1 SGHTA, CDR2 FQGNSA. The CDR3 is 18 residues long. V was pared by 6 bases and J by 0 bases, with 15 bases of the junction left unmatched. This CDR3 reads CASRDGGWRRESTDTQYF. The CDR3 DNA follows: TGTGCCAGCAGGGACGGGGGGTGGCGGCGGGAGAGCACAGATACGCAGTATTTT. The full variable domain, its missing parts supplied by reference TRBV7-2 and TRBJ2-3, is GAGVSQSPSNKVTEKGKDVELRCDPISGHTALYWYRQSLGQGLEFLIYFQGNSAPDKSGLPSDRFSAERTGGSVSTLTIQRTQQEDSAVYLCASRDGGWRRESTDTQYFGPGTRLTVL.

The chain employs TRBV5-1 and TRBJ2-1, with unresolved D. Trimming took 1 base from V and 4 from J, leaving 6 bases between them. Germline V gives CDR1 SGHRS, CDR2 YFSETQ. The CDR3 spans 13 residues. The CDR3 DNA follows: TGCGCCAGCAGCTTGCCAGGATACAATGAGCAGTTCTTC. This encodes CASSLPGYNEQFF.

The chain uses TRBV5-6 and TRBJ2-7; TRBD1 agrees at 8 bases. The CDR3 is made up of 13 amino acids. V shed 1 base and J 5 bases; nucleotides not matched to a gene: 2. Germline assignment: CDR1 SGHDT and CDR2 YYEEEE. CDR3 nucleotides: TGTGCCAGCAGCTTGAGGGGACAGGACGAGCAGTACTTC. Translation: CASSLRGQDEQYF.

This clone was seen a single time. The chain uses TRBV5-4 and TRBJ1-1; D gene unclear. Germline V gene lookup returns CDR1 SGHNT and CDR2 YYREEE (reference sequence). With 3 bases removed from V and 11 bases from J, the gap between germline ends came to 14 bases. This CDR3 has 12 residues. The CDR3 bases are TGTGCCAGCAGCTGGCCCTTAATGCCGGCTTTCTTT. Translated: CASSWPLMPAFF.